This entry features one TCR beta chain sequence. Antigen: not known. This specimen comes from a study of T cell responses to AZD1222 COVID-19 vaccine. General study findings and limits: Baseline seropositives among AZD1222 recipients totaled only 5 to 7.

CDR1 and CDR2 (germline): SGHNT, YYREEE (reference sequence). Trimming cost V 0 bases and J 0 bases, with 6 bases left between them. The CDR3 spans 15 residues. Method: immunoSEQ multiplex PCR; TCRdb's copy keeps in-frame clones and lacks some. The repertoire holds 90,000 to 150,000 clones, with roughly nine tenths as singletons. The chain has TRBV5-4 and TRBJ2-2; D unclear. The sequencing here drew on peripheral blood, taken on day 0 of AZD1222 vaccination. The TCR sequence derives from an adult in good health. CDR3 sequence: CASSLGRANTGELFF. In DNA form, the CDR3 reads TGTGCCAGCAGCTTGGGAAGGGCGAACACCGGGGAGCTGTTTTTT.